This T cell receptor beta chain was identified in a study of cytomegalovirus exposure and HLA in healthy donors. Findings of the study overall: TCR beta chains numbering more than 150 were designated cytomegalovirus-associated.

A word on this clone: Its antigen remains unknown. This specimen includes other DNA sequences encoding the same CDR3.

PCR was performed using 60 Vbeta and 13 Jbeta primers. Sequencing used immunoSEQ multiplex PCR; TCRdb keeps in-frame clones, though not all of them. Of about 100,000 clones listed, around 10% are singletons. The CDR3 has 15 residues. The germline V gene has CDR1 SGHRS and CDR2 YFSETQ. The V gene lost 0 bases and the J gene lost 5 bases, with 14 bases spanning the gap. Sequenced sample: PBMCs. V usage is TRBV5-1 and J usage is TRBJ2-5, with D perhaps matching TRBD2 (5 bases). The receptor was derived from a man aged 40-50 years in good health and CMV-seropositive. The CDR3: CASSLVSGSGETQYF. In nucleotides, the CDR3 is TGCGCCAGCAGCTTGGTATCGGGATCGGGTGAGACCCAGTACTTC.